Listed below are T cell receptor beta chains from one sample, sequenced in a study of shared clonotypes between healthy human individuals. Repertoires were generated with immunoSEQ multiplex PCR, while TCRdb's copy carries only in-frame clones and drops some. The table shows about 110,000 clones, with about 70% occurring only once. What was sequenced was memory CD8+ T cells sorted from blood. These receptors were collected from a woman in her 30s in good health. Both conserved end residues are part of each CDR3. The D gene is left open where the match is weak. The size of a clone is reported for some rows only, either as once, few or many, or as a class for expanded clones.

CDR3 DNA	CDR3 protein	V gene	J gene	clone size	D gene
TGTGCCAGCAGTTACAGCCAGGCAAACTATGGCTACACCTTC	CASSYSQANYGYTF	TRBV6-5	TRBJ1-2	NA	NA
TGTGCCAGCAGCCAAGATCGGAGTAGCGGGAGGCTGGTCCCCCCTGCCGGCACAGATACGCAGTATTTT	CASSQDRSSGRLVPPAGTDTQYF	TRBV4-2	TRBJ2-3	NA	TRBD2
TGCGCCAGCAGCCAGATACGGGTCCCCACTGAAGCTTTCTTT	CASSQIRVPTEAFF	TRBV4-1	TRBJ1-1	NA	NA
TGTGCCAGCAGTCCAATCCTGAACACTGAAGCTTTCTTT	CASSPILNTEAFF	TRBV27	TRBJ1-1	NA	NA
TGTGCCAGCAGTGAAGAGGTGGTCAGGGCGGGAGGAAATGAGCAGTTCTTC	CASSEEVVRAGGNEQFF	TRBV2	TRBJ2-1	NA	TRBD2
TGTGCCACCAGCGTTGGGACAGGGGCCCTTTATGAGCAGTTCTTC	CATSVGTGALYEQFF	TRBV15	TRBJ2-1	NA	TRBD1
TGTGCCAGCAGGCGAAGACAGGGGGCGCCGGATGAAAAACTGTTTTTT	CASRRRQGAPDEKLFF	TRBV27	TRBJ1-4	NA	TRBD1
TGTGCCAGCAGCTTCAGGGGAGGCTTGAACACTGAAGCTTTCTTT	CASSFRGGLNTEAFF	TRBV7-8	TRBJ1-1	NA	NA
TGTGCCAGCAGCCATAGGGCCCTGAACACTGAAGCTTTCTTT	CASSHRALNTEAFF	TRBV7-8	TRBJ1-1	NA	NA
TGTGCCAGCAGTTTTATAAGTGCCTCATTCTACGAGCAGTACTTC	CASSFISASFYEQYF	TRBV27	TRBJ2-7	few	NA
TGTGCCACCAGCAGAGATACGGCATCCTCCTACAATGAGCAGTTCTTC	CATSRDTASSYNEQFF	TRBV15	TRBJ2-1	once	NA
TGTGCCAGCAGCTTGAGCAGACAGGGTCTGAAGGAGCAGTACTTC	CASSLSRQGLKEQYF	TRBV5-8	TRBJ2-7	NA	TRBD1
TGCGCCAGCGGAGGGATCGGTGAAAAACTGTTTTTT	CASGGIGEKLFF	TRBV10-2	TRBJ1-4	NA	NA
TGTGCCTGGACGGGGGGAATTGAAGGCTACACCTTC	CAWTGGIEGYTF	TRBV30	TRBJ1-2	NA	NA
TGCGCCAGCAGCCCCCTAGCGGGAGAGGTCAATGAGCAGTTCTTC	CASSPLAGEVNEQFF	TRBV4-1	TRBJ2-1	few	TRBD2
TGTGCCAGCAGCCCTCAGACATTAAGCTCCTACGAGCAGTACTTC	CASSPQTLSSYEQYF	TRBV4-2	TRBJ2-7	NA	NA
TGTGCCTTTAATTGGGGCGAGCAGTACTTC	CAFNWGEQYF	TRBV19	TRBJ2-7	NA	NA
TGTGCCAGCAGCTTTCACAGGACAGGGAGCTCCTACGAGCAGTACTTC	CASSFHRTGSSYEQYF	TRBV11-2	TRBJ2-7	NA	TRBD1
TGCGCCAGCAGCCTCGTCGGGGAAGTCACCTACGAGCAGTACTTC	CASSLVGEVTYEQYF	TRBV4-1	TRBJ2-7	NA	NA
TGTGCCTCTCGCTCAGGGACAGGGGACTATGGCTACACCTTC	CASRSGTGDYGYTF	TRBV19	TRBJ1-2	NA	TRBD1
TGTGCCAGCTCACCTGCCCCCGATACGCAGTATTTT	CASSPAPDTQYF	TRBV18	TRBJ2-3	once	NA
TGTGCCAGCAGCGTAGAGGCAGGGTACGTTAATCAGCCCCAGCATTTT	CASSVEAGYVNQPQHF	TRBV9	TRBJ1-5	NA	NA
TGCAGCGTTGGAGGATGGGAGCGGTTGTGGAATGAGCAGTTCTTC	CSVGGWERLWNEQFF	TRBV29-1	TRBJ2-1	NA	NA
TGTGCCAGTAGTATTGCAGGGACTAGCGGCTACACCGGGGAGCTGTTTTTT	CASSIAGTSGYTGELFF	TRBV19	TRBJ2-2	NA	TRBD2
TGCGCCAGCAAGACGGACACGGACACCGGGGAGCTGTTTTTT	CASKTDTDTGELFF	TRBV10-1	TRBJ2-2	few	NA
TGTGCCAGTAGTATAAACCCGAATAACGAGCAGTACTTC	CASSINPNNEQYF	TRBV19	TRBJ2-7	once	NA
TGTGCCAGCAGCTTAGTTTTGGGCAGATACACAGATACGCAGTATTTT	CASSLVLGRYTDTQYF	TRBV7-9	TRBJ2-3	NA	NA
TGTGCCAGCAGTTTAAGGAAGGGCTCCTACAATGAGCAGTTCTTC	CASSLRKGSYNEQFF	TRBV27	TRBJ2-1	NA	NA
TGCGCCAGCAGCCGCCGGGACAGCTCCTACGAGCAGTACTTC	CASSRRDSSYEQYF	TRBV5-1	TRBJ2-7	NA	TRBD1
TGTGCCAGCAGCTTAGATATTGCCTACACTGAAGCTTTCTTT	CASSLDIAYTEAFF	TRBV11-3	TRBJ1-1	NA	NA
TGTGCCTCCAGGACTGGTTACAATGAGCAGTTCTTC	CASRTGYNEQFF	TRBV2	TRBJ2-1	NA	NA
TGTGCCAGCACCTGGACAGGGGGCTGGGGCTACACCTTC	CASTWTGGWGYTF	TRBV9	TRBJ1-2	NA	TRBD1
TGTGCCAGCTCACCAGGGAGCGGGGGAGGCTACGAGCAGTACTTC	CASSPGSGGGYEQYF	TRBV18	TRBJ2-7	NA	TRBD2
TGCGCCAGCAGCCCTGGACTAGCGGGAAACGAGGATACGCAGTATTTT	CASSPGLAGNEDTQYF	TRBV5-1	TRBJ2-3	once	TRBD2
TGTGCCAGCAGTTTAAAGCGTCGCAATCAGCCCCAGCATTTT	CASSLKRRNQPQHF	TRBV28	TRBJ1-5	NA	NA
TGTGCCAGCAGCCGGGACAGGAGGGGGGCGAACACTGAAGCTTTCTTT	CASSRDRRGANTEAFF	TRBV2	TRBJ1-1	NA	TRBD1
TGCGCCAGCAGCTTGGAGCCGGGACGGGTATACGAGCAGTACTTC	CASSLEPGRVYEQYF	TRBV5-1	TRBJ2-7	NA	NA
TGTGCCAGCAGCGACACCGGGACGGGGAACACTGAAGCTTTCTTT	CASSDTGTGNTEAFF	TRBV7-8	TRBJ1-1	once	NA
TGTGCCAGCAGCCCGAGGGGTGGCTCCCCCTACAATGAGCAGTTCTTC	CASSPRGGSPYNEQFF	TRBV7-9	TRBJ2-1	NA	NA
TGTGCCAGCAGCTTAAATCCAGGCCACGAGCAGTACTTC	CASSLNPGHEQYF	TRBV7-3	TRBJ2-7	NA	NA